These 20 T cell receptor beta chains were sequenced from one sample in a study of CD8 T cells in ankylosing spondylitis. Study-level points and caveats: Ankylosing spondylitis blood seemed to carry a telltale TCR beta motif made of under ten highly homologous variants.

TCRdb processed the 5' RACE reads anew with MiXCR; each CDR3 protein has one entry. This table has about 540,000 distinct CDR3 sequences, about an eighth appearing once. Their specific antigens are unknown. The specimen was blood, either unsorted or a sorted T cell fraction (not recorded which). These receptors all come from a male donor with ankylosing spondylitis.

Many counts were recorded for this clonotype. The chain recombines TRBV5-1 with TRBJ2-2; D not resolved. The CDR3 runs 15 residues. V lost 0 bases, J lost 0 bases, and 6 bases lay in between. The germline V gene encodes CDR1 SGHRS and CDR2 YFSETQ. The CDR3 protein is CASSLVAANTGELFF. DNA for the CDR3: TGCGCCAGCAGCTTGGTGGCGGCGAACACCGGGGAGCTGTTTTTT.

The sample holds many counts of this clonotype. This chain links TRBV12-3 or TRBV12-4 with TRBJ1-1, with D tentatively TRBD1 (6 bases). The CDR3 sequence is 15 residues long. Trimming cost V 7 bases and J 0 bases, with 15 bases left between them. CDR3 nucleotide sequence: TGTGCCAGCACTAAAACAGGGATCTTGAACACTGAAGCTTTCTTT. It codes for CASTKTGILNTEAFF.

This chain joins TRBV6-1 and TRBJ1-4; TRBD1 might be the D (5 bases). Trimming pared 8 bases from V and 2 bases from J, leaving 12 bases between. The germline CDR1 and CDR2 sequences are MNHNS and SASEGT. There are 14 residues in the CDR3. DNA of the CDR3: TGTGCCAGCGGCTCGGGACCCACTAATGAAAAACTGTTTTTT. Translating gives CASGSGPTNEKLFF.

The genes are TRBV5-1 and TRBJ2-6; 9 nucleotides align to TRBD1. This CDR3 spans 18 amino acids. J gave up 0 bases and V 4 bases, and 8 bases lay outside the gene matches. Germline CDR1 reads SGHRS; CDR2 reads YFSETQ. In DNA form, the CDR3 reads TGCGCCAGCAGCGTCGGGACAGGGTTACCCTCTGGGGCCAACGTCCTGACTTTC. Translating gives CASSVGTGLPSGANVLTF.

There are a few counts of this clonotype. The chain recombines TRBV6-2 or TRBV6-3 with TRBJ1-5; no definite D call. Germline V gene data show CDR1 as MNHEY and CDR2 as SVGEGT. The CDR3 is 15 amino acids. Trimming removed 5 bases from V and 4 bases from J, with 15 bases in between. CDR3 residues: CASSGSEVRNQPQHF. The CDR3 DNA reads TGTGCCAGCAGTGGCAGCGAAGTTCGAAATCAGCCCCAGCATTTT.

This clonotype has only a few counts. This chain connects TRBV12-3 or TRBV12-4 to TRBJ2-7; TRBD1 might be the D (5 bases). The CDR3 consists of 15 residues. V lost 2 bases, J lost 0 bases, and 11 bases lay in between. This chain's CDR3 is CASSLKGSSSYEQYF. CDR3 nucleotides: TGTGCCAGCAGTTTAAAGGGGTCCTCCTCCTACGAGCAGTACTTC.

This clonotype was counted between two and nine times. The chain couples TRBV9 to TRBJ2-2; D gene ambiguous. Germline assignment: CDR1 SGDLS and CDR2 YYNGEE. The CDR3 runs 15 residues. V lost 0 bases, J lost 5 bases, and 11 bases lay in between. In nucleotides, the CDR3 is TGTGCCAGCAGCGTAGCAATAGGCCGGACCGGGGAGCTGTTTTTT. Protein: CASSVAIGRTGELFF. Looking up the rest from reference TRBV9 and TRBJ2-2 gives the full variable domain: DSGVTQTPKHLITATGQRVTLRCSPRSGDLSVYWYQQSLDQGLQFLIQYYNGEERAKGNILERFSAQQFPDLHSELNLSSLELGDSALYFCASSVAIGRTGELFFGEGSRLTVL.

Many counts were recorded for this clonotype. This chain joins TRBV6-2 or TRBV6-3 and TRBJ2-1; the match to TRBD2 covers 8 bases. Germline V gene lookup returns CDR1 MNHEY and CDR2 SVGEGT. V lost 11 bases, J lost 7 bases, and 10 bases stayed unmatched. The CDR3 sequence is 13 residues long. The CDR3 DNA reads as TGTGCCCTCGGGTTAGCGGGAACGAATGAGCAGTTCTTC. Its translation: CALGLAGTNEQFF.

This clonotype was counted ten times or more. The J gene is TRBJ1-4, the V gene TRBV6-2 or TRBV6-3, with D uncertain. The CDR3 length is 13 residues. CDR1 MNHEY and CDR2 SVGEGT come from the germline V gene. The ends were cut back, 7 bases at V and 6 bases at J, with 12 bases in the middle. CDR3 region: CASNPRTHEKLFF. CDR3 sequence (DNA): TGTGCCAGCAACCCTCGAACCCATGAAAAACTGTTTTTT.

Ten or more counts support this clonotype. The V and J genes are TRBV5-1 and TRBJ2-7, with 7 positions matching TRBD1. Germline V gives CDR1 SGHRS, CDR2 YFSETQ. The V and J ends lost 2 bases and 7 bases, in that order; junction bases with no gene match: 6. There are 13 residues in the CDR3. The CDR3 nucleotides are TGCGCCAGCAGCTTACAGGGGACGAGGGAGCAGTACTTC. It specifies CASSLQGTREQYF. Combining the CDR3 with reference TRBV5-1 and TRBJ2-7 gives the whole variable domain KAGVTQTPRYLIKTRGQQVTLSCSPISGHRSVSWYQQTPGQGLQFLFEYFSETQRNKGNFPGRFSGRQFSNSRSEMNVSTLELGDSALYLCASSLQGTREQYFGPGTRLTVT.

This clonotype was seen a handful of times. The chain uses TRBV24-1 and TRBJ1-2; possible D gene TRBD1, 6 bases. The CDR3 runs to 16 residues. Germline-derived CDR1 and CDR2 are KGHDR and SFDVKD. V was shortened by 3 bases and J by 2 bases, with 15 bases between the two germline ends. CDR3 coding DNA: TGTGCCACCAGTGATCCGACCCAGGGGTCCAACTATGGCTACACCTTC. As protein: CATSDPTQGSNYGYTF.

This clonotype came up a few times. V usage is TRBV7-2 and J usage is TRBJ2-3; D is possibly TRBD2 (7 bases). The germline gives CDR1 SGHTA, CDR2 FQGNSA. The CDR3 has 16 amino acids. Trimming shortened V by 1 base and J by 5 bases, and 16 bases separated the two germline ends. The chain's CDR3 is CASSLVLGGGEDTQYF. DNA for the CDR3: TGTGCCAGCAGCTTAGTTCTAGGAGGGGGGGAAGATACGCAGTATTTT.

This sequence joins TRBV20-1 and TRBJ1-2; no reliable D call. The CDR3 contains 13 residues. Germline values: CDR1 DFQATT, CDR2 SNEGSKA (reference sequence). V lost 3 bases and J lost 0, with 8 bases in between. DNA of the CDR3: TGCAGTGCTAGTGCGCAGCCTAACTATGGCTACACCTTC. It translates to CSASAQPNYGYTF.

This clonotype was found a few times. Here the CDR3 DNA reads TGTGCCACCAGCAGTATACGGACAGGCGATCACGGGGGTACCCAGTACTTC. Protein sequence: CATSSIRTGDHGGTQYF. The chain couples TRBV15 to TRBJ2-5; D might be TRBD1 (7 bases). Germline CDR1 and CDR2: LNHNV and YYDKDF (reference sequence). Between the trimmed V and J ends, which lost 3 bases and 8 bases, there was a span of 25 bases. CDR3 size: 17 residues. The variable domain in full, completed from reference TRBV15 and TRBJ2-5, reads DAMVIQNPRYQVTQFGKPVTLSCSQTLNHNVMYWYQQKSSQAPKLLFHYYDKDFNNEADTPDNFQSRRPNTSFCFLDIRSPGLGDTAMYLCATSSIRTGDHGGTQYFGPGTRLLVL.

This clonotype was observed a few times. The gene calls are TRBV5-1 and TRBJ2-7; weak D call: TRBD1 (5 bases). This CDR3 is 14 amino acids long. Trimming shortened V by 0 bases and J by 3 bases, and 10 bases separated the two germline ends. CDR1 and CDR2 from the germline V gene are SGHRS and YFSETQ. The DNA of the CDR3 is TGCGCCAGCAGCTTGGGACAGCTCCTCTACGAGCAGTACTTC. Its protein is CASSLGQLLYEQYF.

This clonotype was counted ten times or more. The chain links TRBV12-3 or TRBV12-4 to TRBJ1-2, with 8 bases aligning to TRBD1. V trimming: 4 bases; J trimming: 10 bases; junction bases outside the gene matches: 11. The CDR3 contains 14 residues. The CDR3, as DNA: TGTGCCAGCAGTTCCAGGGGGCTCCCGGCCGACTACACCTTC. Its protein is CASSSRGLPADYTF.

This clonotype has just a few counts. V usage is TRBV6-1 and J usage is TRBJ1-2; a possible D gene is TRBD1 (5 bases). The V end lost 6 bases, the J end lost 5 bases, and 13 bases lay between the germline ends. CDR3 size: 13 residues. Germline values: CDR1 MNHNS, CDR2 SASEGT. The CDR3 nucleotides read TGTGCCAGCAGCCAACAAGCAGGGTATGGCTACACCTTC. Translation: CASSQQAGYGYTF.

This chain connects TRBV6-5 to TRBJ1-5; TRBD1 agrees at 7 bases. The CDR3 is made up of 15 amino acids. V lost 0 bases, J lost 4 bases, and 3 bases stayed unmatched. CDR1 and CDR2 (germline): MNHEY, SVGAGI. CDR3 sequence: CASSYSGGRNQPQHF. The CDR3 coding sequence is TGTGCCAGCAGTTACTCAGGGGGCCGGAATCAGCCCCAGCATTTT.

This clonotype turned up a few times. This chain joins TRBV25-1 and TRBJ2-1; TRBD2 aligns across 14 bases. V trimming: 3 bases; J trimming: 0 bases; junction bases outside the gene matches: 7. Germline V lookup: CDR1 MGHDK, CDR2 SYGVNS. CDR3 length: 19 residues. This chain's CDR3 is CASSDPGTSGRDSYNEQFF. CDR3 bases: TGTGCCAGCAGTGACCCCGGGACTAGCGGGAGAGACTCCTACAATGAGCAGTTCTTC. The variable domain in full, with the rest retrieved from reference TRBV25-1 and TRBJ2-1, is EADIYQTPRYLVIGTGKKITLECSQTMGHDKMYWYQQDPGMELHLIHYSYGVNSTEKGDLSSESTVSRIRTEHFPLTLESARPSHTSQYLCASSDPGTSGRDSYNEQFFGPGTRLTVL.

This chain joins TRBV9 and TRBJ2-1, with D unclear. The CDR3 extends over 15 amino acids. Trimming stripped 0 bases from V and 4 bases from J, with 11 bases between. The germline gives CDR1 SGDLS, CDR2 YYNGEE. The CDR3 loop is CASSVEGVDYNEQFF. The CDR3 DNA reads TGTGCCAGCAGCGTAGAGGGTGTTGATTACAATGAGCAGTTCTTC. Full variable domain (remainder filled in from reference TRBV9 and TRBJ2-1): DSGVTQTPKHLITATGQRVTLRCSPRSGDLSVYWYQQSLDQGLQFLIQYYNGEERAKGNILERFSAQQFPDLHSELNLSSLELGDSALYFCASSVEGVDYNEQFFGPGTRLTVL.